The entry that follows covers one T cell receptor beta chain sequence. Its antigen remains unknown. The junction had 1 base not matched to a gene; V was cut back by 5 bases and J by 2 bases. Germline V gene sequence: CDR1 SGHTA, CDR2 FQGTGA. The CDR3 loop spans 15 amino acids. The data originate from a study of T cells in localized non-small cell lung cancer. This table comes from immunoSEQ multiplex PCR, and its TCRdb copy is limited to in-frame clones, with some not included. The sample has more than 50,000 clones; roughly four fifths are singletons. Overall study findings and caveats: Sequencing was limited to one tumor region, leaving the possibility of heterogeneity open. Higher blood T cell density went with longer overall survival. Uninvolved adjacent lung had higher T cell clonality than tumor and all other tissues. Of the top 100 tumor clones, median about 53 were in adjacent lung, some 30 among its top 100.

This TCR derives from a female donor older than 55 with stage II squamous cell lung carcinoma. The starting material was peripheral blood, obtained before any cancer treatment. V gene TRBV7-3 combines with J gene TRBJ2-4; 12 bases are a match to TRBD1. CDR3 in amino acids: CASSRDRGPKNIQYF. The DNA for the CDR3 is TGTGCCAGCAGCCGGGACAGGGGGCCCAAAAACATTCAGTACTTC. The full variable domain, its missing parts supplied by reference TRBV7-3 and TRBJ2-4, is GAGVSQTPSNKVTEKGKYVELRCDPISGHTALYWYRQSLGQGPEFLIYFQGTGAADDSGLPNDRFFAVRPEGSVSTLKIQRTERGDSAVYLCASSRDRGPKNIQYFGAGTRLSVL.